This T cell receptor (beta chain) emerged from a study of T cells in localized non-small cell lung cancer. Study-level points and caveats: Clonality of T cells reached its maximum in uninvolved adjacent lung, surpassing tumor. Because sequencing included only one region (of the tumor), heterogeneity remains possible. Elevated blood T cell density was associated with longer overall survival.

Note on this clone: Its antigen is unidentified.

Trimming removed 4 bases from V and 7 bases from J, with 10 bases in between. CDR1 KGHSH and CDR2 LQKENI come from the germline V gene. The CDR3 length is 13 residues. The data were produced by immunoSEQ multiplex PCR, yet TCRdb's version contains in-frame clones alone and is incomplete. The repertoire holds 20,000 to 25,000 clones, with about 89% as singletons. The TCR originated in a male donor aged 60 or over with stage I lung adenocarcinoma. The chain carries TRBV18 and TRBJ1-4; possibly TRBD1 for D (6 bases). The sample was peripheral blood, taken before any cancer treatment. The chain's CDR3 is CASSQNRAEKLFF. The CDR3 DNA reads as TGTGCCAGCTCACAAAACAGGGCTGAAAAACTGTTTTTT.